A selection of T cell receptor beta chains follows, all from one sample in a study of blood T cell repertoires in COVID-19. Profiled with immunoSEQ multiplex PCR; TCRdb holds only in-frame clones, not every one. The sample includes 400,000 to 550,000 clones, roughly nine tenths of them seen just once. Sequencing was done on a sample of PBMCs or T cells enriched from blood (not recorded which). Receptors were obtained from a woman aged 18-29 years with acute COVID-19. Both conserved end residues are part of each CDR3. D genes are given only for firm matches. Where a row states a size, it is once, few, many or the class of an expanded clone; other rows omit it.

length: 17; D: TRBD1; size: once; V: TRBV19; J: TRBJ2-7; DNA: TGTGCCAGTAGTCCGGGGACAGGGAAGAAGGGAGTTTACGAGCAGTACTTC; CDR3: CASSPGTGKKGVYEQYF
length: 16; D: TRBD1; size: NA; V: TRBV15; J: TRBJ2-7; DNA: TGTGCCACCAGCAGACCACCGGGACAGGAGGTCTACGAGCAGTACTTC; CDR3: CATSRPPGQEVYEQYF
length: 13; D: TRBD2; size: NA; V: TRBV5-5; J: TRBJ2-7; DNA: TGTGCCAGCAGCATACTAGCGGGGGTTGAGCAGTACTTC; CDR3: CASSILAGVEQYF
length: 16; D: TRBD2; size: NA; V: TRBV7-9; J: TRBJ2-3; DNA: TGTGCCAGCAGCCTGGGACTAGCGGGTGGAGCAGATACGCAGTATTTT; CDR3: CASSLGLAGGADTQYF
length: 14; D: NA; size: NA; V: TRBV9; J: TRBJ1-4; DNA: TGTGCCAGCAGCGTAGAAGGGGCAAGGGAAAAACTGTTTTTT; CDR3: CASSVEGAREKLFF
length: 15; D: TRBD1; size: NA; V: TRBV28; J: TRBJ1-1; DNA: TGTGCCAGCAGTTTATTGAGGGGGCCTAGGACTGAAGCTTTCTTT; CDR3: CASSLLRGPRTEAFF
length: 14; D: NA; size: once; V: TRBV30; J: TRBJ1-1; DNA: TGTGCCTGGAGTGTTTGGACAGTGAACACTGAAGCTTTCTTT; CDR3: CAWSVWTVNTEAFF
length: 15; D: TRBD2; size: NA; V: TRBV6-2/TRBV6-3; J: TRBJ2-7; DNA: TGTGCCAGCAGTTACACTAGCGGGAGTATCGACGAGCAGTACTTC; CDR3: CASSYTSGSIDEQYF
length: 15; D: NA; size: NA; V: TRBV5-6; J: TRBJ2-2; DNA: TGTGCCAGCAGCTTCGGGGGAGAATACACCGGGGAGCTGTTTTTT; CDR3: CASSFGGEYTGELFF
length: 13; D: TRBD1; size: NA; V: TRBV4-1; J: TRBJ1-2; DNA: TGCGCCAGCTCCGGCAGGGGGCTTCATGGCTACACCTTC; CDR3: CASSGRGLHGYTF
length: 14; D: NA; size: NA; V: TRBV30; J: TRBJ2-4; DNA: TGTGCCTGGGATGGCGGACTAGCCAAAAACATTCAGTACTTC; CDR3: CAWDGGLAKNIQYF
length: 14; D: NA; size: NA; V: TRBV25-1; J: TRBJ2-1; DNA: TGTGCCAGCAGTGAATGGGAGGTCGACAATGAGCAGTTCTTC; CDR3: CASSEWEVDNEQFF
length: 16; D: NA; size: NA; V: TRBV3-1/TRBV3-2; J: TRBJ1-1; DNA: TGTGCCAGCAGCCAACTCCCCACAGGGCTCTGGGCTGAAGCTTTCTTT; CDR3: CASSQLPTGLWAEAFF
length: 13; D: TRBD1; size: NA; V: TRBV7-9; J: TRBJ1-5; DNA: TGTGCCAGCAGCTTGGGACAGGACCAACCCCAGCATTTT; CDR3: CASSLGQDQPQHF
length: 15; D: TRBD2; size: once; V: TRBV3-1/TRBV3-2; J: TRBJ2-3; DNA: TGTGCCAGCAGCCAACTAGCGGGAAACACAGATACGCAGTATTTT; CDR3: CASSQLAGNTDTQYF
length: 15; D: NA; size: NA; V: TRBV15; J: TRBJ1-2; DNA: TGTGCCACCAGCGCGCCCAAGATTTCTAACTATGGCTACACCTTC; CDR3: CATSAPKISNYGYTF
length: 15; D: NA; size: NA; V: TRBV28; J: TRBJ2-1; DNA: TGTGCCAGCAGTTCCCGGGAGAGTCTATACAATGAGCAGTTCTTC; CDR3: CASSSRESLYNEQFF
length: 14; D: NA; size: NA; V: TRBV15; J: TRBJ1-2; DNA: TGTGCCACCAGACCGCCAACAGCTGGAGGGGGCTACACCTTC; CDR3: CATRPPTAGGGYTF
length: 17; D: NA; size: NA; V: TRBV7-2; J: TRBJ2-1; DNA: TGTGCCAGCAGCTTAGCACAGGGGGGGACGTTACACAATGAGCAGTTCTTC; CDR3: CASSLAQGGTLHNEQFF
length: 16; D: TRBD2; size: NA; V: TRBV19; J: TRBJ2-7; DNA: TGTGCCAGTAGTATCCGTCTTCGTTCTAGCGGATACGAGCAGTACTTC; CDR3: CASSIRLRSSGYEQYF
length: 16; D: TRBD2; size: NA; V: TRBV29-1; J: TRBJ2-2; DNA: TGCAGCGTTGAAAGTCTTGGGACTAGTGGGGCCGGGGAGCTGTTTTTT; CDR3: CSVESLGTSGAGELFF
length: 13; D: NA; size: NA; V: TRBV3-1/TRBV3-2; J: TRBJ1-6; DNA: TGTGCCAGCAGCCGCCAGGTTTTTTCACCCCTCCACTTT; CDR3: CASSRQVFSPLHF
length: 16; D: NA; size: NA; V: TRBV25-1; J: TRBJ2-7; DNA: TGTGCCAGCAGTGGACCTAGTGGGACACGCTCCTACGAGCAGTACTTC; CDR3: CASSGPSGTRSYEQYF
length: 15; D: TRBD2; size: few; V: TRBV7-9; J: TRBJ2-5; DNA: TGTGCCAGCAGCTTCGTGGCGGGGGTCGGGGAGACCCAGTACTTC; CDR3: CASSFVAGVGETQYF
length: 13; D: TRBD2; size: NA; V: TRBV5-1; J: TRBJ2-7; DNA: TGCGCCAGCATGCTAGCGGGGAACTACGAGCAGTACTTC; CDR3: CASMLAGNYEQYF
length: 13; D: NA; size: NA; V: TRBV10-1; J: TRBJ2-1; DNA: TGCGCCAGCAGTGTTACGGGGAGCACTGAGCAGTTCTTC; CDR3: CASSVTGSTEQFF
length: 15; D: NA; size: NA; V: TRBV19; J: TRBJ1-3; DNA: TGTGCCAGCCTCCGACAGGCCAACTCTGGAAACACCATATATTTT; CDR3: CASLRQANSGNTIYF
length: 15; D: TRBD1; size: NA; V: TRBV9; J: TRBJ1-4; DNA: TGTGCCAGCCGGCCGGGACAGGTCGGTAGGGAAAAACTGTTTTTT; CDR3: CASRPGQVGREKLFF
length: 14; D: TRBD1; size: NA; V: TRBV27; J: TRBJ1-5; DNA: TGTGCCAGCAGTTCCATCAGGGGGAATCAGCCCCAGCATTTT; CDR3: CASSSIRGNQPQHF
length: 14; D: NA; size: NA; V: TRBV9; J: TRBJ1-1; DNA: TGTGCCAGCAGCGTAGAAGGTAGGGGCACTGAAGCTTTCTTT; CDR3: CASSVEGRGTEAFF
length: 12; D: NA; size: NA; V: TRBV10-3; J: TRBJ2-7; DNA: TGTGCCATTAGCGGAGACTCCTACGAGCAGTACTTC; CDR3: CAISGDSYEQYF
length: 14; D: TRBD1; size: NA; V: TRBV4-1; J: TRBJ1-5; DNA: TGCGCCAGCAGCCAACGGACAGGGGAACAGCCCCAGCATTTT; CDR3: CASSQRTGEQPQHF
length: 15; D: TRBD2; size: NA; V: TRBV19; J: TRBJ2-7; DNA: TGTGCCAGTAGTATCCAGACTAGCGGGGACAACGAGCAGTACTTC; CDR3: CASSIQTSGDNEQYF
length: 14; D: NA; size: once; V: TRBV21-1; J: TRBJ2-5; DNA: TGTGCCAGCAGCAAAGGGGGCCTTGGGGAGACCCAGTACTTC; CDR3: CASSKGGLGETQYF
length: 12; D: NA; size: NA; V: TRBV25-1; J: TRBJ1-1; DNA: TGTGCCAGCAGTGACCCCAATACTGAAGCTTTCTTT; CDR3: CASSDPNTEAFF
length: 12; D: NA; size: NA; V: TRBV13; J: TRBJ2-1; DNA: TGTGCCAGCAGCTTACTCCAGGGTGAGCAGTTCTTC; CDR3: CASSLLQGEQFF
length: 14; D: TRBD1; size: NA; V: TRBV7-2; J: TRBJ2-1; DNA: TGTGCCAGCAGCTTAAACAGGGGGCACTATGAGCAGTTCTTC; CDR3: CASSLNRGHYEQFF
length: 14; D: TRBD1; size: NA; V: TRBV11-2; J: TRBJ2-5; DNA: TGTGCCAGCAGCCCGCGGACAGGACAAGAGACCCAGTACTTC; CDR3: CASSPRTGQETQYF
length: 14; D: NA; size: NA; V: TRBV6-5; J: TRBJ1-2; DNA: TGTGCCAGCAGTCGGACAGCCAATAACTATGGCTACACCTTC; CDR3: CASSRTANNYGYTF
length: 13; D: NA; size: NA; V: TRBV7-2; J: TRBJ1-2; DNA: TGTGCCAGCAGCTTACTACAGCCTTGGGGCTACACCTTC; CDR3: CASSLLQPWGYTF
length: 15; D: TRBD1; size: NA; V: TRBV9; J: TRBJ1-1; DNA: TGTGCCAGCAGCGGGGCGACAGGGCTTGACACTGAAGCTTTCTTT; CDR3: CASSGATGLDTEAFF
length: 13; D: NA; size: NA; V: TRBV24-1; J: TRBJ2-5; DNA: TGTGCCACCAGTGATGCTAACCAAGAGACCCAGTACTTC; CDR3: CATSDANQETQYF
length: 14; D: TRBD1; size: NA; V: TRBV6-5; J: TRBJ1-2; DNA: TGTGCCAGCAGTCCGACGGACAGGGCCTATGGCTACACCTTC; CDR3: CASSPTDRAYGYTF